This T cell receptor beta chain appears in the sequencing data of a study of blood T cell repertoires in COVID-19. In terms of age and location, participants ranged from roughly 18 to 89 years and lived in about two dozen US areas. Participants had their cohort set by participant-reported clinical history. Germline assignment: CDR1 LGHDT and CDR2 YNNKEL (reference sequence). This CDR3 has 17 residues. Deletions cut 1 base from V and 2 bases from J, with 15 bases between. Using immunoSEQ multiplex PCR, the repertoire was profiled, and TCRdb retains in-frame clones only, with some absent. The sample yields some 300,000 clones, roughly 90% seen once.

The chain couples TRBV3-1 (or the pseudogene TRBV3-2) to TRBJ1-3; perhaps TRBD1 as D (6 bases). The sample was PBMCs or T cells enriched from blood (not recorded which). The TCR sequence derives from a woman aged 25 to 39 who had recovered from COVID-19. As DNA, the CDR3 is TGTGCCAGCAGCCAAGGAGAGACAGGTCTCGCTGGAAACACCATATATTTT. Translation: CASSQGETGLAGNTIYF.